The source of this T cell receptor beta chain is a study of T-cell reconstitution after alpha-beta-depleted transplantation in children. This CDR3 spans 19 amino acids. Germline V gene data show CDR1 as MNHEY and CDR2 as SVGEGT. V shed 6 bases and J shed 4 bases, with 31 bases lying between them. General observations from the study: After transplant, at about two months, alpha-beta T cells were reportedly derived from several hundred expanded graft clones.

Preparing the TCRbeta library involved the use of unique molecular identifiers. TCRdb itself ran the PCR reads through MiXCR, one entry per CDR3 protein. The repertoire holds about 980,000 distinct CDR3 sequences, under 30% seen once, with 28% in the top ten. This clonotype has just a few counts. Its antigen is not identified. The sequencing here drew on PBMCs, mostly from graft donor cells, taken 360 days after TCRalphabeta/CD19-depleted stem cell transplant. The receptor's source is a boy under two years old who had a stem cell transplant for SCID, so the T cells may come from the graft donor. The rearrangement joins TRBV6-2 or TRBV6-3 to TRBJ2-7; either TRBD1 or TRBD2 may supply D (5 bases each). This chain's CDR3 is CASSHEPGRRIRADYEQYF. The CDR3 nucleotides read TGTGCCAGCAGCCACGAACCGGGACGGCGGATTCGGGCGGATTACGAGCAGTACTTC.